The 20 T cell receptor beta chains below were found in one sample sequenced in a study of cytomegalovirus exposure and HLA in healthy donors. PCR amplification relied on 60 Vbeta primers (plus 13 Jbeta primers). Only in-frame clones appear in the TCRdb table, and some are missing; sequencing was by immunoSEQ multiplex PCR. The sample lists about 160,000 clones, over 60% seen once, with around 0.98% in the top ten. The sequencing input was PBMCs. The receptors come from a woman aged 45-65 years in good health and CMV-seropositive.

The chain recombines TRBV30 with TRBJ2-2; 7 bases line up with TRBD1. There are 13 residues in the CDR3. Per germline, CDR1 GTSNPN and CDR2 SVGIG (reference sequence). J gave up 6 bases and V 0 bases, and 1 base lay outside the gene matches. CDR3 bases: TGTGCCTGGAGTGTACAGGGGTCCGGGGAGCTGTTTTTT. Its protein product is CAWSVQGSGELFF.

This rearrangement joins TRBV7-2 to TRBJ2-7, with TRBD2 matching 7 bases. The junction had 6 bases not matched to a gene; V was cut back by 5 bases and J by 2 bases. The CDR3 extends over 14 amino acids. Germline lookup yields CDR1 SGHTA and CDR2 FQGNSA. The DNA for the CDR3 is TGTGCCAGCAGCCGAGCGGGGACTACCTACGAGCAGTACTTC. As protein: CASSRAGTTYEQYF.

The CDR3, as DNA: TGTGCCAGCAGGGAATATCTGGCAGGGGGCTACGAGCAGTACTTC. It encodes CASREYLAGGYEQYF. V gene TRBV6-1 combines with J gene TRBJ2-7; 7 nucleotides align to TRBD1. The CDR3 spans 15 residues. J gave up 3 bases and V 6 bases, and 11 bases lay outside the gene matches. Germline assignment: CDR1 MNHNS and CDR2 SASEGT.

The V gene is TRBV1, the J gene TRBJ2-5; TRBD2, as called in the table, went unchecked against the DNA. TRBV1 is a known pseudogene. This CDR3 region has 18 residues. The CDR3 region is CTSSQDPSPARGQETQYF. Here the CDR3 DNA reads TGCACCAGCAGCCAAGATCCCAGTCCGGCGAGAGGCCAAGAGACCCAGTACTTC.

As to this clone: The identical CDR3 is also encoded by other nucleotide sequences in the sample. CDR3 loop: CAWSVLGQGAEAFF. The CDR3 DNA is TGTGCCTGGAGTGTATTAGGACAGGGAGCTGAAGCTTTCTTT. The chain is built from TRBV30 and TRBJ1-1, with 8 bases aligning to TRBD1. V dropped 0 bases and J dropped 6; count of bases not matched to a gene: 6. This CDR3 has 14 amino acids. Germline loops: CDR1 GTSNPN, CDR2 SVGIG (reference sequence).

The chain joins TRBV9 to TRBJ2-3; 7 nucleotides agree with TRBD2. CDR3 length equals 16 residues. Per germline, CDR1 SGDLS and CDR2 YYNGEE. With V trimmed by 0 bases and J by 4 bases, 8 bases remained unmatched. DNA for the CDR3: TGTGCCAGCAGCGTAGAAGCGGCGGGGGTCGCAGATACGCAGTATTTT. This translates into CASSVEAAGVADTQYF.

The sample holds a few counts of this clone. This rearrangement joins TRBV5-6 to TRBJ2-1; tentatively, D is TRBD1 (6 bases). The germline V and J ends were trimmed by 0 bases and 8 bases, with 15 bases remaining between them. The CDR3 covers 15 residues. In germline, CDR1 is SGHDT, CDR2 YYEEEE. DNA for the CDR3: TGTGCCAGCAGCTTGGCAATTACAGGGATGGATGAGCAGTTCTTC. Its translation is CASSLAITGMDEQFF.

The CDR3 DNA follows: TGTGCCATCAGGGGGCAGGGGGCTGGAGGCTACACCTTC. Amino acid sequence: CAIRGQGAGGYTF. V gene TRBV10-3 combines with J gene TRBJ1-2; the match to TRBD1 covers 8 bases. With V trimmed by 6 bases and J by 8 bases, 8 bases remained unmatched. The CDR3 covers 13 residues. CDR1 is ENHRY, CDR2 SYGVKD, per germline.

This sequence joins TRBV6-1 and TRBJ1-6; D may be TRBD1 (5 bases). CDR3 length: 15 amino acids. Germline lookup yields CDR1 MNHNS and CDR2 SASEGT. V gave up 6 bases and J gave up 9 bases, with 18 bases separating them. The CDR3 DNA is TGTGCCAGCAGGGCCGGACCGGGCCAGGGTTCACCCCTCCACTTT. The encoded protein is CASRAGPGQGSPLHF.

The rearrangement joins TRBV2 to TRBJ1-6, with D unclear. Trimming cost V 6 bases and J 8 bases, with 14 bases left between them. Per the germline V gene, CDR1 is SNHLY and CDR2 is FYNNEI. The CDR3 spans 14 residues. The CDR3 region is CASRGGYQDSPLHF. CDR3 coding DNA: TGTGCCAGCAGGGGAGGGTACCAGGATTCACCCCTCCACTTT. Full variable domain (rest looked up from reference TRBV2 and TRBJ1-6): EPEVTQTPSHQVTQMGQEVILRCVPISNHLYFYWYRQILGQKVEFLVSFYNNEISEKSEIFDDQFSVERPDGSNFTLKIRSTKLEDSAMYFCASRGGYQDSPLHFGNGTRLTVT.

This chain uses TRBV27 with TRBJ2-7; TRBD1 might be the D (5 bases). The CDR3 runs 16 residues. V dropped 5 bases and J dropped 3 bases, with 20 bases sitting between them. The germline CDR1 and CDR2 sequences are MNHEY and SMNVEV (reference sequence). The DNA of the CDR3 is TGTGCCAGCAGTCCGCACAGGTGGGTGGACCACTACGAGCAGTACTTC. This encodes CASSPHRWVDHYEQYF.

This sequence joins TRBV2 and TRBJ1-2; 10 nucleotides align to TRBD1. The V segment lost 3 bases and the J segment 3 bases; nucleotides outside the gene matches: 4. The CDR3 is made up of 15 amino acids. Germline V CDR1 and CDR2: SNHLY, FYNNEI. The CDR3 DNA is TGTGCCAGCAGTGACCCCGGACAGGGGGACTATGGCTACACCTTC. This gives the protein CASSDPGQGDYGYTF.

CDR3 nucleotide sequence: TGTGCCAGCAGCCCGGGGCGATATTGGACAGGGATGCGGGGGAATGAGCAGTTCTTC. Protein sequence: CASSPGRYWTGMRGNEQFF. The rearrangement joins TRBV5-5 to TRBJ2-1; possibly TRBD1 for D (8 bases). CDR3 length: 19 residues. V was pared by 4 bases and J by 7 bases, with 30 bases between. Germline-derived CDR1 and CDR2 are SGHKS and YYEKEE (reference sequence).

The CDR3 loop reads CASSMGYTNEQFF. The CDR3 region has the DNA TGTGCCAGTAGTATGGGCTACACCAATGAGCAGTTCTTC. V usage is TRBV19 and J usage is TRBJ2-1; D call uncertain. CDR3 length: 13 residues. Trimming pared 3 bases from V and 6 bases from J, leaving 9 bases between. CDR1 is LNHDA, CDR2 SQIVND, per germline (reference sequence).

This clone was found a few times. This sequence joins TRBV2 and TRBJ2-1, with TRBD2 matching 15 bases. Germline CDR1 is SNHLY and CDR2 is FYNNEI. The CDR3 runs to 16 residues. Unmatched junction bases numbered 8, after V lost 8 bases and J lost 6 bases. The DNA of the CDR3 is TGTGCCAGCGGACTAGCGGGAGGGCCGAGGAGCAATGAGCAGTTCTTC. Translating gives CASGLAGGPRSNEQFF.

The chain joins TRBV11-3 to TRBJ1-1; TRBD1 aligns across 9 bases. The CDR3 loop spans 15 amino acids. The J segment lost 5 bases and the V segment lost 4 bases, leaving 8 bases of the junction unmatched. CDR1 SGHNT and CDR2 YENEEA come from the germline V gene. The CDR3 DNA follows: TGTGCCAGCAGCTCCGGGACAGGGACGAGTACTGAAGCTTTCTTT. It specifies CASSSGTGTSTEAFF.

The V call is TRBV19, the J call TRBJ2-7; 9 nucleotides agree with TRBD1. V trimming: 10 bases; J trimming: 6 bases; junction bases outside the gene matches: 10. Germline V CDR1 and CDR2: LNHDA, SQIVND (reference sequence). CDR3 length: 13 amino acids. CDR3 amino acids: CATSTGGRGEQYF. The CDR3 bases are TGTGCCACCTCGACAGGGGGACGTGGCGAGCAGTACTTC.

This chain uses TRBV20-1 with TRBJ1-4; D unclear. Trimming cost V 5 bases and J 7 bases, with 8 bases left between them. There are 11 residues in the CDR3. Germline lookup yields CDR1 DFQATT and CDR2 SNEGSKA (reference sequence). Written as DNA, the CDR3 is TGCAGTGCTCTTCTTTTTGAAAAACTGTTTTTT. Translation gives CSALLFEKLFF.

This clone occurred a few times. The chain uses TRBV7-9 and TRBJ1-3, with a possible D match to TRBD1 (6 bases). Germline values: CDR1 SEHNR, CDR2 FQNEAQ (reference sequence). Between the trimmed V and J ends, which lost 6 bases and 5 bases, there was a span of 17 bases. This CDR3 comprises 15 residues. The CDR3 is CASSHRVTARNTIYF. Written as DNA, the CDR3 is TGTGCCAGCAGTCACAGGGTAACGGCGAGAAACACCATATATTTT.

The chain combines TRBV7-2 with TRBJ1-2, with 11 nucleotides matching TRBD1. Germline CDR1 is SGHTA and CDR2 is FQGNSA. Unmatched junction bases numbered 10, after V lost 2 bases and J lost 8 bases. CDR3 length: 16 amino acids. This chain's CDR3 is CASSLPGQGALGGYTF. CDR3 nucleotide sequence: TGTGCCAGCAGCTTACCCGGACAGGGGGCACTGGGGGGCTACACCTTC.